The entry below gives a single TCR beta chain sequence along with its context. Its antigen is undetermined. This specimen comes from a study of cytomegalovirus exposure and HLA in healthy donors. Germline V gene lookup returns CDR1 SGHRS and CDR2 YFSETQ. After removal of 4 bases from V and 3 bases from J, the junction contained 3 bases not matched to a gene. This CDR3 comprises 15 residues. This table comes from immunoSEQ multiplex PCR, and its TCRdb copy is limited to in-frame clones, with some not included. The sample records about 110,000 clones, about 85% being singletons. Study findings and constraints: Per published reports, the classifier diagnosed cytomegalovirus status with high specificity and sensitivity.

This clonotype was sampled from a woman under 30 in good health and CMV-seronegative. The rearrangement links TRBV5-1 to TRBJ1-4; 10 bases are a match to TRBD1. The source material was PBMCs. CDR3 residues: CASSGGQGSNEKLFF. In DNA form, the CDR3 reads TGCGCCAGCAGCGGGGGACAGGGGTCTAATGAAAAACTGTTTTTT.